This T cell receptor (beta chain) was recorded in a study of T cell responses to AZD1222 COVID-19 vaccine. Sequencing was performed with immunoSEQ multiplex PCR; in TCRdb, only in-frame clones are kept and a portion is missing. The data hold about 120,000 clones, with around 90% observed a single time. The V gene's germline CDR1 is MNHEY and CDR2 SVGAGI. The V gene lost 7 bases and the J gene lost 5 bases, with 14 bases spanning the gap. This CDR3 is built from 14 residues. This TCR was recovered from an adult in good health. This sample comprised peripheral blood, obtained on day 0 of AZD1222 vaccination. The genes are TRBV6-5 and TRBJ2-2; D is perhaps TRBD2 (5 bases). This chain's CDR3 is CASTAPGWTGELFF. CDR3 sequence (DNA): TGTGCCAGCACCGCCCCGGGGTGGACCGGGGAGCTGTTTTTT.